Below, 26 T cell receptor beta chains from the same sample are listed, as sequenced in a study of cytomegalovirus exposure and HLA in healthy donors. PCR employed 60 Vbeta and 13 Jbeta primers. Here immunoSEQ multiplex PCR was the method, and the copy in TCRdb shows in-frame clones only, minus some. The sample includes approximately 100,000 clones, about 9.4% of them seen just once. Input material: PBMCs. These receptor sequences come from a man in his forties in good health and CMV-seropositive.

The chain recombines TRBV7-8 with TRBJ2-7; possible D gene TRBD2, 6 bases. The CDR3 sequence is 14 residues long. Per the germline V gene, CDR1 is SGHVS and CDR2 is FQNEAQ. The V and J ends lost 6 bases and 4 bases respectively, with 16 bases between them. Written as DNA, the CDR3 is TGTGCCAGCAGTGGAGGGTTGGGGAAATACGAGCAGTACTTC. It is translated as CASSGGLGKYEQYF.

The sample holds a few counts of this clone. The V and J genes are TRBV9 and TRBJ2-5, with 7 positions matching TRBD2. Germline V gene sequence: CDR1 SGDLS, CDR2 YYNGEE. The CDR3 sequence is 15 residues long. J lost 3 bases, V lost 6 bases, and 11 bases had no gene match. CDR3 in DNA: TGTGCCAGCACCCTAGCGGCAGGGTATGAAGAGACCCAGTACTTC. This gives the protein CASTLAAGYEETQYF.

This chain links TRBV15 with TRBJ2-3, with D hard to call. This CDR3 has 18 residues. Trimming left V 4 bases short and J 0 bases short, with 20 bases between. Germline V gene data show CDR1 as LNHNV and CDR2 as YYDKDF (reference sequence). The CDR3 sequence: CATSTSLEPERSTDTQYF. The CDR3, as DNA: TGTGCCACCAGCACCTCTCTGGAACCGGAGCGTAGCACAGATACGCAGTATTTT.

This clone was found a few times. The chain recombines TRBV27 with TRBJ2-7; 7 bases fit TRBD1. Trimming cost V 5 bases and J 3 bases; bases outside gene matches: 10. Germline V gene data show CDR1 as MNHEY and CDR2 as SMNVEV (reference sequence). CDR3 length: 15 amino acids. The CDR3 sequence: CASSIMTGKLYEQYF. CDR3 DNA sequence: TGTGCCAGCAGTATCATGACAGGGAAACTCTACGAGCAGTACTTC.

This clone was counted only a few times. The chain employs TRBV4-3 and TRBJ2-1, with TRBD2 identical over 8 bases. The trim removed 3 bases at V and 5 bases at J, leaving 9 bases unmatched. Germline CDR1 is LGHNA and CDR2 is YSLEER. The CDR3 is made up of 16 amino acids. CDR3 sequence reads: CASSQLLADHNNEQFF. DNA for the CDR3: TGCGCCAGCAGCCAGTTACTAGCGGACCATAACAATGAGCAGTTCTTC.

The chain carries TRBV10-3 and TRBJ2-1; no firm D call. This CDR3 is built from 15 residues. V was cut by 0 bases and J by 4 bases, with 10 bases left in between. Looked up from germline, CDR1 is ENHRY and CDR2 is SYGVKD. In DNA, the CDR3 is TGTGCCATCAGTGAGTCTGTGGGCAGTTACAATGAGCAGTTCTTC. The encoded protein is CAISESVGSYNEQFF.

This chain joins TRBV10-1 and TRBJ2-2; tentative D call: TRBD1 (6 bases). V lost 9 bases, J lost 3 bases, and 8 bases lay in between. Germline CDR1 is WNHNN and CDR2 is SYGVQD (reference sequence). This CDR3 region has 12 residues. DNA of the CDR3: TGCGCCAGGAAGGGGGACACCGGGGAGCTGTTTTTT. Protein sequence: CARKGDTGELFF.

The V call is TRBV6-5, the J call TRBJ1-4, with 10 bases matching TRBD1. V lost 0 bases, J lost 7 bases, and 5 bases stayed unmatched. The germline gives CDR1 MNHEY, CDR2 SVGAGI. This CDR3 spans 16 amino acids. The CDR3 loop is CASSYSGRDRGEKLFF. The CDR3 DNA sequence: TGTGCCAGCAGTTACTCCGGTCGGGACAGGGGTGAAAAACTGTTTTTT.

This clone was counted a few times. The chain joins TRBV4-3 to TRBJ1-1, with TRBD1 matching 9 bases. The CDR3 is made up of 21 amino acids. Trimming at V came to 4 bases and at J to 3 bases, leaving 24 bases not matched to a gene. Germline V gene data show CDR1 as LGHNA and CDR2 as YSLEER. Here the CDR3 DNA reads TGCGCCAGCAGCCGCCAAATAGGGACAGGGTATCATGGAGGTGAGGACACTGAAGCTTTCTTT. Protein product: CASSRQIGTGYHGGEDTEAFF.

This chain links TRBV6-1 with TRBJ2-1; maybe TRBD1 (5 bases). V shed 3 bases and J shed 9 bases, with 12 bases lying between them. CDR1 and CDR2 (germline): MNHNS, SASEGT. The CDR3 is made up of 13 amino acids. CDR3 protein: CASSEWQGSEQFF. DNA of the CDR3: TGTGCCAGCAGTGAGTGGCAGGGATCTGAGCAGTTCTTC.

A few counts support this clone. The rearrangement uses TRBV11-3 and TRBJ1-5, with D possibly TRBD1 on 6 matching bases. Germline V gene sequence: CDR1 SGHNT, CDR2 YENEEA. The length of the CDR3 is 16 residues. Trimming removed 4 bases from V and 7 bases from J, with 20 bases in between. The CDR3 region has the DNA TGTGCCAGCAGCTCACACTCAGGGGCGCGGGGGCAGCCCCAGCATTTT. Protein sequence: CASSSHSGARGQPQHF.

The V gene is TRBV7-2, the J gene TRBJ1-5; D perhaps matches TRBD1 (5 bases). The CDR3 is 14 amino acids. V gave up 4 bases and J gave up 15 bases, with 22 bases separating them. Germline V CDR1 and CDR2: SGHTA, FQGNSA. The CDR3 protein is CASSSLGGRGPRHF. In nucleotides, the CDR3 is TGTGCCAGCAGCTCCCTGGGAGGGAGGGGTCCGAGGCATTTT.

The genes are TRBV6-5 and TRBJ2-2, with D tentatively TRBD2 (6 bases). Germline V gene data show CDR1 as MNHEY and CDR2 as SVGAGI. The CDR3 is made up of 16 amino acids. Trimming pared 3 bases from V and 2 bases from J, leaving 13 bases between. The CDR3 spells CASSYGGMRNTGELFF. CDR3 nucleotide sequence: TGTGCCAGCAGTTATGGGGGGATGAGAAACACCGGGGAGCTGTTTTTT.

This clone was counted between two and nine times. V is TRBV6-4 and J is TRBJ2-1, with 7 bases aligning to TRBD1. The CDR3 spans 15 residues. Germline-derived CDR1 and CDR2 are MRHNA and SNTAGT. V was pared by 0 bases and J by 4 bases, with 3 bases of the junction left unmatched. In DNA, the CDR3 is TGTGCCAGCAGTGACTCGACAGGGTCTTACAATGAGCAGTTCTTC. Residues: CASSDSTGSYNEQFF.

CDR3 sequence (DNA): TGTGCCAGCGAGGGCATGGGGTCGGGCACCTTC. Protein: CASEGMGSGTF. The genes are TRBV2 and TRBJ1-2; D remains unclear. V was pared by 8 bases and J by 13 bases, with 17 bases between. CDR1 SNHLY and CDR2 FYNNEI come from the germline V gene. CDR3 length equals 11 residues.

This clone was observed a few times. CDR3 bases: TGCGCCAGCAGCCAACGACAGAACACCGGGGAGCTGTTTTTT. Amino acid sequence: CASSQRQNTGELFF. J is TRBJ2-2 and V is TRBV4-1; D unresolved. CDR1 and CDR2 (germline): MGHRA, YSYEKL. This CDR3 has 14 amino acids. V lost 2 bases and J 1 base, leaving 5 bases between the germline ends.

The chain uses TRBV4-1 and TRBJ1-3; perhaps TRBD1 as D (6 bases). Trimming pared 0 bases from V and 3 bases from J, leaving 9 bases between. CDR3 length: 15 residues. CDR1 is MGHRA, CDR2 YSYEKL, per germline. The CDR3 protein is CASSQDDRIGNTIYF. The DNA for the CDR3 is TGCGCCAGCAGCCAAGATGACAGGATTGGAAACACCATATATTTT.

V and J are TRBV7-9 and TRBJ2-7; D perhaps matches TRBD2 (6 bases). CDR1 and CDR2 (germline): SEHNR, FQNEAQ (reference sequence). The V gene lost 5 bases and the J gene lost 5 bases, with 16 bases spanning the gap. The CDR3 has 14 amino acids. The DNA for the CDR3 is TGTGCCAGCAGCCCCGTAGTGGCGGGGAACGAGCAGTACTTC. Amino acids: CASSPVVAGNEQYF.

Notes on this clone: This sample also contains other DNA sequences that code for the same CDR3. The chain has TRBV14 and TRBJ2-7, with D possibly TRBD2 on 6 matching bases. Trimming removed 3 bases at V and 2 bases at J, with 14 bases between. The CDR3 contains 15 residues. CDR1 is SGHDN and CDR2 is FVKESK in the germline V gene. CDR3 DNA: TGTGCCAGCAGCCAGGTTTTAGCGGCCCCCTACGAGCAGTACTTC. Its protein product is CASSQVLAAPYEQYF.

As regards this clone: A read error may account for a junction end that differs from germline. The V call is TRBV7-2, the J call TRBJ2-7, with a possible D match to TRBD1 (6 bases). The germline V gene encodes CDR1 SGHTA and CDR2 FQGNSA. The CDR3 runs to 14 residues. DNA of the CDR3: TGTGCCAGCAGCCGTCCGGGACAACCCTACGCGCAGTACTTC. As protein: CASSRPGQPYAQYF.

V and J are TRBV6-6 and TRBJ2-2; 7 bases match TRBD1. The CDR3 covers 15 residues. J lost 3 bases, V lost 4 bases, and 5 bases had no gene match. CDR1 is MNHNY and CDR2 is SVGAGI in the germline V gene (reference sequence). CDR3 bases: TGTGCCAGCAGTTCATCCGGGACAGACACCGGGGAGCTGTTTTTT. Translated, it gives CASSSSGTDTGELFF.

V is TRBV9 and J is TRBJ2-7; 11 nucleotides agree with TRBD2. The junction had 4 bases not matched to a gene; V was cut back by 4 bases and J by 1 base. This CDR3 is built from 15 residues. The V gene's germline CDR1 is SGDLS and CDR2 YYNGEE. CDR3: CASSPRLAGSYEQYF. CDR3 in DNA: TGTGCCAGCAGCCCCCGACTAGCGGGGTCCTACGAGCAGTACTTC.

The chain has TRBV29-1 and TRBJ2-1, with 9 bases identical to TRBD1. V lost 5 bases and J lost 8; bases outside the gene matches: 10. Germline lookup yields CDR1 SQVTM and CDR2 ANQGSEA. The CDR3 length is 14 residues. The CDR3 nucleotides read TGCAGCGTTATCCGGGACAGGGATTACCATGAGCAGTTCTTC. It yields the protein CSVIRDRDYHEQFF.

The rearrangement links TRBV5-1 to TRBJ2-5; 8 bases agree with TRBD2. Trimming at V came to 3 bases and at J to 3 bases, leaving 10 bases not matched to a gene. Germline CDR1 is SGHRS and CDR2 is YFSETQ. The CDR3 spans 16 residues. CDR3 amino acids: CASSSTPSLAEETQYF. The CDR3 DNA reads as TGCGCCAGCAGCTCGACCCCATCACTAGCGGAAGAGACCCAGTACTTC.

This clone was seen a few times. V and J are TRBV12-5 and TRBJ2-3; 12 bases fit TRBD2. The CDR3 is 23 residues long. Trimming took 1 base from V and 3 from J; bases not matched to a gene: 23. In germline, CDR1 is LGHNT, CDR2 FRNRAP. The DNA for the CDR3 is TGTGCTAGTGGTTTGGGGGCCTCGGTGCTAGCGGGAGGGCCCGGTTTTGCGACAGATACGCAGTATTTT. Translated: CASGLGASVLAGGPGFATDTQYF.

The V and J genes are TRBV28 and TRBJ2-1; D may be TRBD2 (6 bases). The CDR3 consists of 14 residues. Deletions cut 3 bases from V and 4 bases from J, with 10 bases between. Germline V lookup: CDR1 MDHEN, CDR2 SYDVKM. CDR3 nucleotide sequence: TGTGCCAGCAGTTTCGGGAGTAGATACAATGAGCAGTTCTTC. Translating it yields CASSFGSRYNEQFF.